This TCR beta chain was profiled in a study of blood T cell repertoires in COVID-19. Looking at the study overall: The United States, Italy and Spain were the sources of the acute and convalescent COVID-19 samples. In each case, the material was cDNA or gDNA derived from T cells, B-cell-depleted T cells, or PBMCs.

Authors' methods: Amplification of reference gene primers provided the estimated nucleated cell counts. TCRdb's copy holds only in-frame clones and misses some; the assay was immunoSEQ multiplex PCR. V, J and clone size derive from that table, while D and trimming were established from the DNA sequence. The table has some 260,000 clones, 70% to 90% seen once; the top ten hold 0.7%. The TCR originated in a human donor in a cohort sampled during active COVID-19. Sequenced: peripheral blood.

Here the CDR3 DNA reads TGTGCTAGTGGTTTGGTACTTTCGAGCTCCTACGAGCAGTACTTC. Amino acid sequence: CASGLVLSSSYEQYF. V and J are TRBV12-5 and TRBJ2-7, with D unclear. Germline V gives CDR1 LGHNT, CDR2 FRNRAP. The CDR3 has 15 residues. Between the trimmed V and J ends, which lost 0 bases and 0 bases, there was a span of 9 bases. The entire variable domain, with the rest obtained from reference TRBV12-5 and TRBJ2-7, is as follows: DARVTQTPRHKVTEMGQEVTMRCQPILGHNTVFWYRQTMMQGLELLAYFRNRAPLDDSGMPKDRFSAEMPDATLATLKIQPSEPRDSAVYFCASGLVLSSSYEQYFGPGTRLTVT.